Listed below are T cell receptor beta chains from one sample, sequenced in a study of blood T cell repertoires in COVID-19. Measured with immunoSEQ multiplex PCR; TCRdb has only the in-frame clones, and not every one. Of 58,000 or so clones in the sample, more than 60% were seen once. The specimen sequenced was peripheral blood. The receptors shown here come from a human donor in a cohort sampled during active COVID-19. Each CDR3 is given without its conserved first and last residue. Each record gives: clone size, V gene, D gene, CDR3 protein. D genes are given only for firm matches. The listing skips clone size in some rows; elsewhere it reads once, few, many or a size class.

clone size: -; V gene: TRBV7-8; D gene: -; CDR3 protein: ASSHAGSTEAF
clone size: -; V gene: TRBV3-1/TRBV3-2; D gene: -; CDR3 protein: ASSLGQHEAF
clone size: -; V gene: TRBV6-6; D gene: TRBD1; CDR3 protein: ASTRQGSNEKLF
clone size: -; V gene: TRBV18; D gene: TRBD1; CDR3 protein: ASSPLPKAGGPYEQY
clone size: -; V gene: TRBV2; D gene: -; CDR3 protein: ASSQEGTGSPLH
clone size: -; V gene: TRBV30; D gene: -; CDR3 protein: AWSVLGDPERGAF
clone size: -; V gene: TRBV27; D gene: TRBD1; CDR3 protein: ASSLTGAYEQY
clone size: few; V gene: TRBV4-3; D gene: -; CDR3 protein: ASSQEVQGNTEAF
clone size: -; V gene: TRBV6-5; D gene: -; CDR3 protein: ASSYLQFSGANVLT
clone size: -; V gene: TRBV12-5; D gene: TRBD1; CDR3 protein: ASAAPPDRAKTGELF
clone size: -; V gene: TRBV5-1; D gene: TRBD1; CDR3 protein: ASSLGQGGFGNTIY
clone size: -; V gene: TRBV5-6; D gene: TRBD1; CDR3 protein: ASSSGTGVLSYEQY
clone size: -; V gene: TRBV5-1; D gene: TRBD1; CDR3 protein: ASSLGQGANGYT
clone size: -; V gene: TRBV5-1; D gene: TRBD1; CDR3 protein: ASLTGQGGTEAF
clone size: -; V gene: TRBV18; D gene: TRBD1; CDR3 protein: ASSWTGARNQPQH
clone size: once; V gene: TRBV9; D gene: -; CDR3 protein: ASTPGGGRGEKLF
clone size: few; V gene: TRBV4-1; D gene: TRBD2; CDR3 protein: ASSQEGGRPWEQY
clone size: -; V gene: TRBV10-3; D gene: -; CDR3 protein: ATAYSGNTIY
clone size: -; V gene: TRBV7-9; D gene: -; CDR3 protein: ASSTVGNTIY
clone size: -; V gene: TRBV7-2; D gene: -; CDR3 protein: ASSLAGWTDYEQY
clone size: -; V gene: TRBV9; D gene: -; CDR3 protein: ASSGLDSTEAF
clone size: -; V gene: TRBV2; D gene: -; CDR3 protein: ASSEDDITNYGYT
clone size: -; V gene: TRBV6-2/TRBV6-3; D gene: TRBD2; CDR3 protein: ASSSLVAGGISYEQY
clone size: few; V gene: TRBV19; D gene: -; CDR3 protein: ASSIYRDGYT
clone size: few; V gene: TRBV28; D gene: -; CDR3 protein: ASSLQGYTEAF
clone size: -; V gene: TRBV7-2; D gene: -; CDR3 protein: ASSLRWAIYEQY
clone size: -; V gene: TRBV19; D gene: TRBD1; CDR3 protein: ASSPGTGNHYGYT
clone size: -; V gene: TRBV7-8; D gene: -; CDR3 protein: ASSSKTDNTEAF
clone size: -; V gene: TRBV3-1/TRBV3-2; D gene: -; CDR3 protein: ASSPPYHRQVEAF
clone size: -; V gene: TRBV30; D gene: TRBD1; CDR3 protein: AWSWGQDGEQY
clone size: -; V gene: TRBV6-5; D gene: TRBD1; CDR3 protein: ASSYSRQGNYEQY
clone size: -; V gene: TRBV9; D gene: TRBD1; CDR3 protein: ASSASLWTGTNTEAF
clone size: -; V gene: TRBV6-1; D gene: TRBD2; CDR3 protein: ASSEELASYEQY